The 25 T cell receptor beta chains reported below all come from one sample, sequenced in a study of blood T cell repertoires in COVID-19. Profiled with immunoSEQ multiplex PCR; TCRdb holds only in-frame clones, not every one. Among over 150,000 clones listed, roughly nine tenths were seen once. Sequenced sample: peripheral blood. The origin of the receptors is a man aged 70-80 years with active or convalescent COVID-19.

The table lists this clone with a count of one. The V call is TRBV9, the J call TRBJ1-6; 8 nucleotides align to TRBD1. V trimming: 0 bases; J trimming: 9 bases; junction bases outside the gene matches: 5. Germline CDR1 and CDR2: SGDLS and YYNGEE. The CDR3 extends over 15 amino acids. The CDR3 coding sequence is TGTGCCAGCAGCGTAGAACAGGGGGTGGGTTCACCCCTCCACTTT. This encodes CASSVEQGVGSPLHF.

The rearrangement joins TRBV18 to TRBJ2-3; the D gene is possibly TRBD2 (6 bases). Looked up from germline, CDR1 is KGHSH and CDR2 is LQKENI. The V end lost 3 bases, the J end lost 2 bases, and 12 bases lay between the germline ends. The CDR3 contains 15 residues. The CDR3 spells CASSPTAGITDTQYF. The CDR3 DNA is TGTGCCAGCTCACCGACGGCGGGGATCACAGATACGCAGTATTTT. Variable domain in full (rest from reference TRBV18 and TRBJ2-3): NAGVMQNPRHLVRRRGQEARLRCSPMKGHSHVYWYRQLPEEGLKFMVYLQKENIIDESGMPKERFSAEFPKEGPSILRIQQVVRGDSAAYFCASSPTAGITDTQYFGPGTRLTVL.

The chain carries TRBV15 and TRBJ2-7, with D unresolved. V was shortened by 0 bases and J by 5 bases, with 14 bases between the two germline ends. The CDR3 consists of 15 residues. Germline assignment: CDR1 LNHNV and CDR2 YYDKDF (reference sequence). In DNA, the CDR3 is TGTGCCACCAGCAGAGATCAAAGACTTATGGACGAGCAGTACTTC. Its translation: CATSRDQRLMDEQYF.

The chain links TRBV29-1 to TRBJ2-3, with 8 bases identical to TRBD2. The CDR3 loop spans 14 amino acids. Trimming removed 6 bases from V and 0 bases from J; junction bases left unmatched: 5. The germline gives CDR1 SQVTM, CDR2 ANQGSEA. The CDR3 DNA sequence: TGCAGCGTGTATAGCGGGGTCAGCACAGATACGCAGTATTTT. Translation: CSVYSGVSTDTQYF.

The chain links TRBV7-6 to TRBJ1-1; 7 bases line up with TRBD1. The CDR3 is made up of 17 amino acids. Germline lookup yields CDR1 SGHVS and CDR2 FNYEAQ. J was trimmed by 1 base and V by 3 bases; bases with no gene match: 11. The CDR3 DNA follows: TGTGCCAGCAGCTTCACAACACCGAGACAGGGGAACACTGAAGCTTTCTTT. Translating gives CASSFTTPRQGNTEAFF.

The chain couples TRBV29-1 to TRBJ2-3; maybe TRBD2 (6 bases). This CDR3 has 12 amino acids. V gave up 6 bases and J gave up 3 bases, with 10 bases separating them. CDR1 and CDR2 (germline): SQVTM, ANQGSEA. The DNA of the CDR3 is TGCAGCGTCCTTAGCGGTACAGATACGCAGTATTTT. It is translated as CSVLSGTDTQYF.

The chain has TRBV7-3 and TRBJ2-2, with no clear D. The V gene lost 5 bases and the J gene lost 3 bases, with 10 bases spanning the gap. CDR1 is SGHTA, CDR2 FQGTGA, per germline. CDR3 length equals 14 residues. The CDR3 region is CASSPDTYTGELFF. The CDR3 DNA sequence: TGTGCCAGCAGCCCTGACACCTACACCGGGGAGCTGTTTTTT.

V gene TRBV19 combines with J gene TRBJ2-7, with 10 bases matching TRBD1. The ends lost 2 bases at V and 7 bases at J; junction bases unmatched: 20. Germline V gene sequence: CDR1 LNHDA, CDR2 SQIVND (reference sequence). This CDR3 contains 19 residues. CDR3 loop: CASSITDRGKLPNAPEQYF. The CDR3 nucleotides read TGTGCCAGTAGTATAACGGACAGGGGGAAATTACCCAATGCGCCGGAGCAGTACTTC.

The sample holds one count of this clone. The genes are TRBV27 and TRBJ1-1; D possibly corresponds to TRBD1 (5 bases). Deletions cut 6 bases from V and 3 bases from J, with 11 bases between. The CDR3 totals 13 residues. In germline, CDR1 is MNHEY, CDR2 SMNVEV (reference sequence). CDR3 loop: CASSLYRHTEAFF. CDR3 nucleotides: TGTGCCAGCAGCCTTTACAGGCACACTGAAGCTTTCTTT.

The CDR3 region is CASSLLAGNTYEQYF. The CDR3 DNA reads TGTGCCAGCAGTCTTCTAGCGGGTAATACCTACGAGCAGTACTTC. The chain recombines TRBV9 with TRBJ2-7; 8 positions match TRBD2. The junction had 9 bases not matched to a gene; V was cut back by 5 bases and J by 2 bases. This CDR3 has 15 residues. Germline values: CDR1 SGDLS, CDR2 YYNGEE.

The chain joins TRBV5-1 to TRBJ1-2, with TRBD1 identical over 7 bases. CDR3 length equals 15 residues. Looked up from germline, CDR1 is SGHRS and CDR2 is YFSETQ. V shed 4 bases and J 4 bases; nucleotides not matched to a gene: 10. The CDR3 nucleotides are TGCGCCAGCAGCGACTCCCGGGACAGCGCCTATGGCTACACCTTC. As protein: CASSDSRDSAYGYTF. Full variable domain (remainder filled in from reference TRBV5-1 and TRBJ1-2): KAGVTQTPRYLIKTRGQQVTLSCSPISGHRSVSWYQQTPGQGLQFLFEYFSETQRNKGNFPGRFSGRQFSNSRSEMNVSTLELGDSALYLCASSDSRDSAYGYTFGSGTRLTVV.

In this sample, this clone turned up a few times. The rearrangement joins TRBV18 to TRBJ2-1; no clear D. This CDR3 spans 18 amino acids. Germline CDR1 and CDR2: KGHSH and LQKENI. Trimming took off 3 bases at V and 2 bases at J, with 20 bases between the two ends. For the CDR3, the DNA is TGTGCCAGCTCACCGTGGTTTGACTTGCGTGAGCCCTACAATGAGCAGTTCTTC. This gives the protein CASSPWFDLREPYNEQFF. The full variable domain, rest sourced from reference TRBV18 and TRBJ2-1, is NAGVMQNPRHLVRRRGQEARLRCSPMKGHSHVYWYRQLPEEGLKFMVYLQKENIIDESGMPKERFSAEFPKEGPSILRIQQVVRGDSAAYFCASSPWFDLREPYNEQFFGPGTRLTVL.

The rearrangement joins TRBV18 to TRBJ1-1; no firm D call. Trimming took 0 bases from V and 5 from J, leaving 13 bases between them. Germline V gives CDR1 KGHSH, CDR2 LQKENI. The CDR3 spans 15 residues. Written as DNA, the CDR3 is TGTGCCAGCTCACCACCGTCCAATAGAGATACTGAAGCTTTCTTT. It codes for CASSPPSNRDTEAFF.

The gene calls are TRBV28 and TRBJ1-2; 12 bases fit TRBD1. CDR3 length equals 13 residues. J gave up 9 bases and V 5 bases, and 4 bases lay outside the gene matches. Germline V lookup: CDR1 MDHEN, CDR2 SYDVKM. The chain's CDR3 is CASSRDRGHRYTF. Written as DNA, the CDR3 is TGTGCCAGCAGTCGGGACAGGGGGCATCGCTACACCTTC.

The V and J genes are TRBV6-6 and TRBJ2-7, with TRBD1 matching over 9 bases. The CDR3 is 15 amino acids. Trimming removed 6 bases from V and 2 bases from J; junction bases left unmatched: 8. CDR1 and CDR2 (germline): MNHNY, SVGAGI (reference sequence). CDR3 loop: CASRHRQGGTYEQYF. The CDR3 bases are TGTGCCAGCAGACACCGACAGGGGGGAACCTACGAGCAGTACTTC.

The table lists this clone with a count of one. This rearrangement joins TRBV7-9 to TRBJ2-2; D possibly corresponds to TRBD2 (6 bases). The germline CDR1 and CDR2 sequences are SEHNR and FQNEAQ (reference sequence). Trimming took 3 bases from V and 4 from J, leaving 6 bases between them. The CDR3 covers 13 residues. The CDR3 sequence is CASSFGGTGELFF. The CDR3 nucleotides read TGTGCCAGCAGCTTCGGGGGCACCGGGGAGCTGTTTTTT.

The chain carries TRBV11-2 and TRBJ1-1; D is undetermined. From germline, CDR1 is SGHAT and CDR2 FQNNGV. This CDR3 region has 13 residues. V was trimmed by 2 bases and J by 0 bases, leaving 4 bases between them. CDR3 loop: CASSLRLNTEAFF. Here the CDR3 DNA reads TGTGCCAGCAGCTTACGTCTGAACACTGAAGCTTTCTTT.

The chain is built from TRBV3-1 (or the pseudogene TRBV3-2) and TRBJ1-3; D is undetermined. V lost 0 bases and J 2 bases, leaving 20 bases between the germline ends. Per the germline V gene, CDR1 is LGHDT and CDR2 is YNNKEL (reference sequence). The CDR3 runs 19 residues. The CDR3: CASSQETNLNNIAGNTIYF. For the CDR3, the DNA is TGTGCCAGCAGCCAAGAAACAAATCTCAATAACATTGCTGGAAACACCATATATTTT.

This chain links TRBV5-6 with TRBJ1-2; TRBD1 matches 10 bases. Trimming cost V 5 bases and J 4 bases; bases outside gene matches: 5. This CDR3 is 14 amino acids long. Germline CDR1 is SGHDT and CDR2 is YYEEEE. The chain's CDR3 is CASSYDRGLYGYTF. CDR3 sequence (DNA): TGTGCCAGCAGTTACGACAGGGGGCTCTATGGCTACACCTTC.

This chain joins TRBV28 and TRBJ2-7; D is possibly TRBD1 (6 bases). V lost 6 bases, J lost 2 bases, and 14 bases lay in between. The CDR3 extends over 14 amino acids. The germline gives CDR1 MDHEN, CDR2 SYDVKM. The CDR3 region is CASSLVGDTYEQYF. CDR3 DNA sequence: TGTGCCAGCAGCCTCGTCGGGGACACCTACGAGCAGTACTTC.

The table lists this clone with a few counts. This chain connects TRBV19 to TRBJ1-2; a weak D match, TRBD1 (6 bases). Germline V gene data show CDR1 as LNHDA and CDR2 as SQIVND (reference sequence). V dropped 5 bases and J dropped 8 bases, with 15 bases sitting between them. The length of the CDR3 is 13 residues. CDR3 region: CASSPRGGDGYTF. The DNA of the CDR3 is TGTGCCAGTAGTCCCCGAGGGGGGGACGGCTACACCTTC.

The chain combines TRBV7-2 with TRBJ1-4, with D perhaps matching TRBD1 (5 bases). The CDR3 spans 18 residues. Germline V gives CDR1 SGHTA, CDR2 FQGNSA. Trimming shortened V by 3 bases and J by 0 bases, and 17 bases separated the two germline ends. CDR3 sequence (DNA): TGTGCCAGCAGCTTCTCCGGGACTGGCTGGCCAACTAATGAAAAACTGTTTTTT. Its protein is CASSFSGTGWPTNEKLFF.

This sequence joins TRBV27 and TRBJ1-2, with TRBD1 identical over 9 bases. The CDR3 runs 14 residues. V was pared by 3 bases and J by 8 bases, with 7 bases of the junction left unmatched. Germline V gene lookup returns CDR1 MNHEY and CDR2 SMNVEV (reference sequence). The CDR3 region is CASSLWGQGRGYTF. CDR3 bases: TGTGCCAGCAGTTTGTGGGGACAGGGCCGAGGCTACACCTTC.

The count of this clone is one. V gene TRBV5-1 combines with J gene TRBJ1-1, with TRBD1 matching 7 bases. The CDR3 has 14 amino acids. V shed 4 bases and J 4 bases; nucleotides not matched to a gene: 7. Germline V lookup: CDR1 SGHRS, CDR2 YFSETQ. The CDR3 here is CASSVTGSGTEAFF. The CDR3 DNA follows: TGCGCCAGCAGCGTGACAGGGAGTGGCACTGAAGCTTTCTTT.

V gene TRBV15 combines with J gene TRBJ2-2, with TRBD1 identical over 10 bases. Per the germline V gene, CDR1 is LNHNV and CDR2 is YYDKDF (reference sequence). The CDR3 is 15 amino acids. V shed 7 bases, J shed 4 bases, and the junction held 6 bases outside the gene matches. The CDR3 region is CATTLDRGSTGELFF. In DNA, the CDR3 is TGTGCCACCACCCTGGACAGGGGGAGCACCGGGGAGCTGTTTTTT.